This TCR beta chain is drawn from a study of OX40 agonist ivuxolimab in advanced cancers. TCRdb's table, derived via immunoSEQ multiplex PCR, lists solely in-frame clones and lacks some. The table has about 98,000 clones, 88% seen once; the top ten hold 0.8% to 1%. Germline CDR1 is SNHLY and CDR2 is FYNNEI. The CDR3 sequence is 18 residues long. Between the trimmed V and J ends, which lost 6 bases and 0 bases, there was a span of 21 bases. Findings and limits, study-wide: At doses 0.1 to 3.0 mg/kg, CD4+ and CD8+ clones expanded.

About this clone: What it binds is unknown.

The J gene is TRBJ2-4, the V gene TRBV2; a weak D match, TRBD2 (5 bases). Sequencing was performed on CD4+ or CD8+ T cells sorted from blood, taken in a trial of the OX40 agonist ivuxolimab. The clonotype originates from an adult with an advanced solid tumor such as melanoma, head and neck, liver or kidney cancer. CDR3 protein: CASRPGGRTYIAKNIQYF. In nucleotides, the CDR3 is TGTGCCAGCAGGCCGGGCGGAAGGACTTACATAGCCAAAAACATTCAGTACTTC.